Presented here are 23 T cell receptor beta chains from one specimen sequenced in a study of blood T cell repertoires in COVID-19. Sequencing used immunoSEQ multiplex PCR; TCRdb keeps in-frame clones, though not all of them. The data hold approximately 280,000 clones, with approximately 88% observed a single time. What was sequenced was peripheral blood. The receptors were sampled from a man over 45 with acute or convalescent COVID-19.

The chain combines TRBV11-2 with TRBJ1-4; D not certain. In germline, CDR1 is SGHAT, CDR2 FQNNGV. This CDR3 region has 12 residues. Trimming removed 1 base from V and 11 bases from J, with 8 bases in between. CDR3 sequence reads: CASSLARNKLFF. CDR3 DNA sequence: TGTGCCAGCAGCTTAGCGAGGAACAAACTGTTTTTT.

This sequence joins TRBV5-4 and TRBJ1-3; perhaps TRBD1 as D (5 bases). Trimming took 4 bases from V and 2 from J, leaving 13 bases between them. Germline assignment: CDR1 SGHNT and CDR2 YYREEE (reference sequence). The length of the CDR3 is 15 residues. The CDR3 DNA sequence: TGTGCCAGCAGCCCCGGGGGGGTTGCTGGAAACACCATATATTTT. Its protein product is CASSPGGVAGNTIYF.

The V and J genes are TRBV5-1 and TRBJ2-3; 7 nucleotides match TRBD2. There are 16 residues in the CDR3. With 0 bases clipped from V and 0 bases from J, the junction kept 4 bases outside the gene matches. The germline gives CDR1 SGHRS, CDR2 YFSETQ. The CDR3 DNA follows: TGCGCCAGCAGCTTGGGAGCTAGCGGAAGCACAGATACGCAGTATTTT. Translated: CASSLGASGSTDTQYF. Drawing the rest from reference TRBV5-1 and TRBJ2-3, the complete variable domain is KAGVTQTPRYLIKTRGQQVTLSCSPISGHRSVSWYQQTPGQGLQFLFEYFSETQRNKGNFPGRFSGRQFSNSRSEMNVSTLELGDSALYLCASSLGASGSTDTQYFGPGTRLTVL.

The V call is TRBV30, the J call TRBJ2-2; weak D call: TRBD2 (6 bases). Germline CDR1 and CDR2: GTSNPN and SVGIG (reference sequence). Trimming removed 2 bases at V and 7 bases at J, with 17 bases between. There are 15 residues in the CDR3. CDR3 in DNA: TGTGCCTGGAGTCCCGGGGCGCGGAGGGTCGGGGAGCTGTTTTTT. This codes for CAWSPGARRVGELFF.

This clone was counted a few times. The DNA for the CDR3 is TGTGCCAGCAGTTTATCTCCGATGGGCCAGCAGTTCTTC. Its translation is CASSLSPMGQQFF. This chain uses TRBV27 with TRBJ2-1; no clear D. The CDR3 spans 13 residues. The germline CDR1 and CDR2 sequences are MNHEY and SMNVEV (reference sequence). With 0 bases removed from V and 11 bases from J, the gap between germline ends came to 11 bases.

This chain links TRBV5-1 with TRBJ1-4; tentative D call: TRBD1 (6 bases). This CDR3 has 15 residues. Germline V gene data show CDR1 as SGHRS and CDR2 as YFSETQ. The V end was cut by 0 bases, the J end by 7 bases, with 13 bases between. CDR3 sequence (DNA): TGCGCCAGCAGCTTGGTGCACAGGGCGGGTGAAAAACTGTTTTTT. It yields the protein CASSLVHRAGEKLFF.

CDR3 bases: TGCGCCAGCAGCCAAGATGGCGCGGGTGGGCAGCCCCAGCATTTT. This codes for CASSQDGAGGQPQHF. The chain recombines TRBV4-1 with TRBJ1-5, with D hard to call. The germline V gene has CDR1 MGHRA and CDR2 YSYEKL. This CDR3 contains 15 residues. V was cut by 0 bases and J by 7 bases, with 13 bases left in between.

The chain joins TRBV27 to TRBJ1-6; a possible D gene is TRBD1 (6 bases). Trimming took off 2 bases at V and 5 bases at J, with 13 bases between the two ends. The V gene's germline CDR1 is MNHEY and CDR2 SMNVEV (reference sequence). This CDR3 is 16 amino acids long. The CDR3 here is CASSLGPTGNNSPLHF. CDR3 DNA sequence: TGTGCCAGCAGTTTAGGGCCCACAGGGAATAATTCACCCCTCCACTTT.

The V call is TRBV9, the J call TRBJ2-1, with TRBD2 identical over 8 bases. CDR3 length: 17 residues. Losses at the gene ends were 0 bases for V and 2 bases for J; bases not matched to a gene: 7. Germline V gives CDR1 SGDLS, CDR2 YYNGEE. This chain's CDR3 is CASSVGGAGEAYNEQFF. The CDR3 nucleotides read TGTGCCAGCAGCGTAGGAGGAGCGGGGGAAGCCTACAATGAGCAGTTCTTC.

This clone has just a few counts. A read error is possible here, since a much larger clone lies one base away. The chain employs TRBV18 and TRBJ2-1; D might be TRBD2 (5 bases). V was trimmed by 2 bases and J by 0 bases, leaving 8 bases between them. CDR3 length: 15 amino acids. Germline CDR1 and CDR2: KGHSH and LQKENI. The CDR3 region has the DNA TGTGCCAGCTCACCAGTGGGGAGCTCCTACAATGAGCAGTTCTTC. This gives the protein CASSPVGSSYNEQFF.

V usage is TRBV11-1 and J usage is TRBJ2-1; 9 bases map to TRBD1. Germline assignment: CDR1 SGHAT and CDR2 FQDESV (reference sequence). After removal of 5 bases from V and 0 bases from J, the junction contained 5 bases not matched to a gene. The CDR3 is 16 amino acids. CDR3: CASSRRQGGSYNEQFF. CDR3 nucleotides: TGTGCCAGCAGCCGGAGACAGGGGGGCTCCTACAATGAGCAGTTCTTC.

V usage is TRBV5-1 and J usage is TRBJ2-1, with 8 positions matching TRBD2. Trimming removed 7 bases from V and 9 bases from J; junction bases left unmatched: 9. Germline lookup yields CDR1 SGHRS and CDR2 YFSETQ. The CDR3 is 13 residues long. The CDR3 spells CASGPLAGTEQFF. The CDR3 nucleotides read TGCGCCAGCGGGCCTTTAGCGGGGACTGAGCAGTTCTTC.

This clone was seen just once. The rearrangement uses TRBV27 and TRBJ2-2; D is possibly TRBD2 (6 bases). Germline lookup yields CDR1 MNHEY and CDR2 SMNVEV (reference sequence). The CDR3 covers 15 residues. Trimming removed 5 bases at V and 3 bases at J, with 13 bases between. As DNA, the CDR3 is TGTGCCAGCAGTCCGCGGGGTCGCGACACCGGGGAGCTGTTTTTT. It codes for CASSPRGRDTGELFF.

This clone was counted ten times or more. Other DNA sequences within the sample encode an identical CDR3. The chain carries TRBV27 and TRBJ2-7; perhaps TRBD1 as D (6 bases). CDR3 length equals 14 residues. Germline V CDR1 and CDR2: MNHEY, SMNVEV (reference sequence). V lost 6 bases, J lost 3 bases, and 15 bases lay in between. CDR3 in amino acids: CASSPRDTLYEQYF. CDR3 DNA sequence: TGTGCCAGCAGCCCCAGGGACACCCTCTACGAGCAGTACTTC.

The J gene is TRBJ1-2, the V gene TRBV28; 9 bases are a match to TRBD1. The CDR3 spans 16 residues. Germline V lookup: CDR1 MDHEN, CDR2 SYDVKM. V dropped 10 bases and J dropped 1; count of bases not matched to a gene: 13. CDR3 coding DNA: TGTGCCACCCCGAGCCCCGGGACAGGGCTTAACTATGGCTACACCTTC. It translates to CATPSPGTGLNYGYTF.

This clone was counted a single time. The chain combines TRBV10-1 with TRBJ2-3; D might be TRBD2 (6 bases). The V gene's germline CDR1 is WNHNN and CDR2 SYGVQD (reference sequence). This CDR3 is built from 16 residues. The ends were cut back, 6 bases at V and 6 bases at J, with 22 bases in the middle. CDR3 sequence (DNA): TGCGCCAGCAGCTCCGCCCGGCGCGGGGCTGGGGATACGCAGTATTTT. Its translation: CASSSARRGAGDTQYF.

The chain couples TRBV9 to TRBJ1-1; no definite D call. The germline V gene encodes CDR1 SGDLS and CDR2 YYNGEE. The V and J ends lost 2 bases and 4 bases respectively, with 9 bases between them. This CDR3 spans 13 amino acids. CDR3 sequence reads: CASSVTSSTEAFF. CDR3 in DNA: TGTGCCAGCAGCGTTACATCTAGCACTGAAGCTTTCTTT.

This chain uses TRBV5-1 with TRBJ2-3; no clear D. The V gene lost 1 base and the J gene lost 0 bases, with 9 bases spanning the gap. The CDR3 runs 15 residues. Germline values: CDR1 SGHRS, CDR2 YFSETQ. CDR3 sequence: CASSLWARSTDTQYF. The CDR3 DNA sequence: TGCGCCAGCAGCTTGTGGGCTCGTAGCACAGATACGCAGTATTTT.

The CDR3 region is CASSQGVYEQYF. The CDR3 coding sequence is TGTGCCAGCAGCCAGGGGGTCTACGAGCAGTACTTC. This chain uses TRBV7-8 with TRBJ2-7; 7 positions agree with TRBD1. The germline gives CDR1 SGHVS, CDR2 FQNEAQ. The trim removed 5 bases at V and 3 bases at J, leaving 1 base unmatched. CDR3 size: 12 residues. Using reference TRBV7-8 and TRBJ2-7 for the parts outside the CDR3, the full variable domain is GAGVSQSPRYKVAKRGQDVALRCDPISGHVSLFWYQQALGQGPEFLTYFQNEAQLDKSGLPSDRFFAERPEGSVSTLKIQRTQQEDSAVYLCASSQGVYEQYFGPGTRLTVT.

The chain joins TRBV2 to TRBJ1-2; 7 bases agree with TRBD1. CDR3 length equals 13 residues. CDR1 and CDR2 (germline): SNHLY, FYNNEI. The J segment lost 8 bases and the V segment lost 7 bases, leaving 10 bases of the junction unmatched. The CDR3 spells CASNLGQLLGYTF. CDR3 in DNA: TGTGCCAGCAACCTGGGACAGCTCTTAGGCTACACCTTC. The variable domain in full, completed from reference TRBV2 and TRBJ1-2, reads EPEVTQTPSHQVTQMGQEVILRCVPISNHLYFYWYRQILGQKVEFLVSFYNNEISEKSEIFDDQFSVERPDGSNFTLKIRSTKLEDSAMYFCASNLGQLLGYTFGSGTRLTVV.

The rearrangement links TRBV20-1 to TRBJ2-4; 8 nucleotides align to TRBD2. The J segment lost 4 bases and the V segment lost 3 bases, leaving 5 bases of the junction unmatched. Germline CDR1 reads DFQATT; CDR2 reads SNEGSKA (reference sequence). The CDR3 sequence is 14 residues long. CDR3 sequence reads: CSASPSGGKNIQYF. Written as DNA, the CDR3 is TGCAGTGCTAGTCCTTCGGGGGGGAAAAACATTCAGTACTTC.

The rearrangement uses TRBV4-1 and TRBJ2-3; D perhaps matches TRBD2 (6 bases). V was clipped by 3 bases and J by 4 bases, with 20 bases between them. This CDR3 region has 17 residues. CDR1 and CDR2 (germline): MGHRA, YSYEKL. In nucleotides, the CDR3 is TGCGCCAGCAGCCACCCGGGGGTGGAACGGGGCGCAGATACGCAGTATTTT. Translated, it gives CASSHPGVERGADTQYF.

The V call is TRBV6-5, the J call TRBJ1-2, with TRBD1 matching over 9 bases. J gave up 4 bases and V 8 bases, and 11 bases lay outside the gene matches. The CDR3 sequence is 15 residues long. Germline loops: CDR1 MNHEY, CDR2 SVGAGI. The CDR3 region has the DNA TGTGCCAGCTCCGACAGGGGGGGCTCCGTCTATGGCTACACCTTC. Translation gives CASSDRGGSVYGYTF.